The rows below give T cell receptor beta chains drawn from one sample of a study of blood T cell repertoires in COVID-19. The protocol was immunoSEQ multiplex PCR, while the TCRdb copy is restricted to in-frame clones and leaves out a portion. This repertoire shows 470,000 or so clones, roughly nine tenths found once; its top ten account for 1.5% to 2%. Source material: PBMCs or T cells enriched from blood (not recorded which). These receptors were obtained from a woman aged 18-29 years with acute COVID-19. The CDR3 runs from the conserved cysteine through the conserved F or W. A D gene is named only where the DNA matches it firmly. For some rows the clone size is stated as once, few or many, or as a class when expanded; others skip it.

cdr3_aa cdr3_nt clone_size d_call j_call v_call cdr3_length
CASSLKGENTEAFF TGTGCCAGCAGCTTGAAAGGGGAGAACACTGAAGCTTTCTTT NA NA TRBJ1-1 TRBV5-4 14
CASSPYYRQLNEKLFF TGTGCCAGCTCACCCTATTACCGACAGCTTAATGAAAAACTGTTTTTT NA NA TRBJ1-4 TRBV18 16
CASTSGAGGPRDTQYF TGTGCCAGCACCTCCGGGGCGGGGGGCCCTAGAGATACGCAGTATTTT NA TRBD2 TRBJ2-3 TRBV9 16
CASSEGPTLGSMNGYTF TGTGCCAGCAGCGAAGGGCCAACTTTAGGGAGTATGAATGGCTACACCTTC few NA TRBJ1-2 TRBV7-3 17
CASSGGGSPLHF TGTGCCAGCAGCGGGGGGGGATCACCCCTCCACTTT NA NA TRBJ1-6 TRBV27 12
CASSLTGGLEPQHF TGTGCCAGCAGCCTTACAGGGGGCCTAGAACCCCAGCATTTT once TRBD1 TRBJ1-5 TRBV5-6 14
CASSQEWWGGPYEQYF TGCGCCAGCAGCCAAGAATGGTGGGGGGGGCCCTACGAGCAGTACTTC NA NA TRBJ2-7 TRBV4-1 16
CASSPGTADGNTIYF TGTGCCAGCTCACCAGGGACAGCAGATGGAAACACCATATATTTT once TRBD1 TRBJ1-3 TRBV18 15
CASSFRVGTGGSYEQYF TGTGCCAGCAGCTTTCGGGTAGGGACAGGTGGGTCCTACGAGCAGTACTTC once TRBD1 TRBJ2-7 TRBV5-5 17
CASSNGRAIDEQFF TGTGCCAGTAGTAACGGGAGGGCCATCGATGAGCAGTTCTTC once TRBD2 TRBJ2-1 TRBV19 14
CASSISRGSQETQYF TGTGCCAGTAGTATTTCCCGGGGGTCCCAAGAGACCCAGTACTTC NA NA TRBJ2-5 TRBV19 15
CASTPGQGEETQYF TGCGCCAGTACACCGGGACAGGGGGAAGAGACCCAGTACTTC NA TRBD1 TRBJ2-5 TRBV5-1 14
CASSPPGRGLETQYF TGTGCCAGCAGCCCCCCTGGCAGGGGGTTAGAGACCCAGTACTTC NA TRBD1 TRBJ2-5 TRBV7-2 15
CASSPRQVGNTEAFF TGTGCCAGCAGCCCCCGACAGGTGGGGAACACTGAAGCTTTCTTT NA NA TRBJ1-1 TRBV13 15
CASSLYTIPSTDTQYF TGTGCCAGCAGCCTTTATACTATACCTAGCACAGATACGCAGTATTTT NA NA TRBJ2-3 TRBV7-8 16
CASATGENSPLHF TGCGCCAGCGCGACAGGGGAAAATTCACCCCTCCACTTT NA TRBD1 TRBJ1-6 TRBV5-1 13
CASSPTNEKLFF TGTGCCTCCTCCCCCACTAATGAAAAACTGTTTTTT NA NA TRBJ1-4 TRBV10-3 12
CSVGTGKVMNTEAFF TGCAGCGTTGGGACAGGGAAGGTCATGAACACTGAAGCTTTCTTT NA TRBD1 TRBJ1-1 TRBV29-1 15
CASSVLGVNTEAFF TGTGCCAGTAGTGTTTTGGGAGTGAACACTGAAGCTTTCTTT NA NA TRBJ1-1 TRBV19 14
CASTGQGYEQYF TGTGCCAGCACCGGACAGGGGTACGAGCAGTACTTC NA TRBD1 TRBJ2-7 TRBV27 12
CASSSGLQTTTEAFF TGTGCCAGCAGCTCGGGACTCCAAACCACCACTGAAGCTTTCTTT NA NA TRBJ1-1 TRBV7-6 15
CASSVGTDSNQPQHF TGTGCCAGCAGCGTCGGGACAGATAGCAATCAGCCCCAGCATTTT NA TRBD1 TRBJ1-5 TRBV7-6 15
CASSQAREETQYF TGCGCCAGCAGCCAGGCACGGGAAGAGACCCAGTACTTC NA NA TRBJ2-5 TRBV4-1 13
CAWSGLAGGALGEQFF TGTGCCTGGAGTGGGTTAGCGGGAGGCGCTTTAGGTGAGCAGTTCTTC NA TRBD2 TRBJ2-1 TRBV30 16
CASSYSGIQETQYF TGTGCCAGCAGTTATTCAGGGATCCAAGAGACCCAGTACTTC NA NA TRBJ2-5 TRBV6-5 14
CASLEEGEQFF TGTGCCAGCCTCGAAGAGGGTGAGCAGTTCTTC NA NA TRBJ2-1 TRBV5-4 11
CASSLDRRYNSPLHF TGTGCCAGCAGCTTAGATCGGAGGTATAATTCACCCCTCCACTTT NA NA TRBJ1-6 TRBV11-2 15
CASSLQQGQEFF TGTGCCAGCAGCCTTCAACAGGGACAAGAGTTCTTC NA NA TRBJ2-1 TRBV3-1/TRBV3-2 12
CATGEVMNTEAFF TGTGCCACCGGAGAGGTCATGAACACTGAAGCTTTCTTT once NA TRBJ1-1 TRBV19 13
CATSTLAGGGETQYF TGTGCCACCAGCACTCTAGCGGGAGGGGGAGAGACCCAGTACTTC NA TRBD2 TRBJ2-5 TRBV15 15
CASSLSGTQNGNTIYF TGTGCCAGCAGTTTATCCGGGACACAGAATGGAAACACCATATATTTT once NA TRBJ1-3 TRBV27 16
CASSLGGRAHEQYF TGTGCCAGCAGCTTAGGCGGGAGGGCCCACGAGCAGTACTTC once TRBD2 TRBJ2-7 TRBV11-2 14
CASSRVAGVSDTQYF TGTGCCAGCAGCAGAGTAGCGGGAGTTTCAGATACGCAGTATTTT NA TRBD2 TRBJ2-3 TRBV11-2 15
CASSQDVGHLRGYGYTF TGTGCCAGCAGCCAAGATGTGGGACACCTGAGGGGCTATGGCTACACCTTC NA NA TRBJ1-2 TRBV3-1/TRBV3-2 17
CASSSGLAGGLQETQYF TGCGCCAGCAGCTCAGGACTAGCGGGAGGTCTCCAAGAGACCCAGTACTTC few TRBD2 TRBJ2-5 TRBV5-1 17
CASMKGPTYEQYF TGTGCCAGCATGAAGGGGCCCACCTACGAGCAGTACTTC NA NA TRBJ2-7 TRBV7-8 13
CASSLSRGLTGELFF TGTGCCAGCAGCTTATCCAGGGGTTTGACCGGGGAGCTGTTTTTT NA NA TRBJ2-2 TRBV13 15
CASSSLQTGYSNQPQHF TGTGCCAGCAGCTCGCTTCAGACAGGTTATAGCAATCAGCCCCAGCATTTT once NA TRBJ1-5 TRBV7-9 17
CASRRDYRGLYSGNTIYF TGCGCCAGCAGACGGGATTACAGGGGCCTCTACTCTGGAAACACCATATATTTT once TRBD1 TRBJ1-3 TRBV5-1 18
CATSKGESYSNQPQHF TGTGCCACCAGTAAAGGGGAATCATATAGCAATCAGCCCCAGCATTTT NA NA TRBJ1-5 TRBV24-1 16
CASRTGTTGEQYF TGTGCCAGCAGAACTGGTACTACTGGCGAGCAGTACTTC few NA TRBJ2-7 TRBV2 13